The 4 T cell receptor beta chains below all came from one sample that was sequenced in a study of shared clonotypes between healthy human individuals. Profiling relied on immunoSEQ multiplex PCR, and the TCRdb table lists in-frame clones only, not all of them. This sample has millions of clones, with roughly 92% found just once. Sequenced material: naive CD4+ T cells sorted from blood. Subset given: CD45RA+ positively selected. The receptors shown here come from a man in his late teens or twenties in good health.

In regard to this clone: The sample contains more than one DNA sequence encoding this CDR3. This chain joins TRBV5-1 and TRBJ2-3, with D perhaps matching TRBD1 or TRBD2 (6 bases each). V was trimmed by 0 bases and J by 5 bases, leaving 10 bases between them. Per the germline V gene, CDR1 is SGHRS and CDR2 is YFSETQ. The CDR3 extends over 14 amino acids. Here the CDR3 reads CASSLAGGQDTQYF. For the CDR3, the DNA is TGCGCCAGCAGCTTGGCCGGGGGCCAAGATACGCAGTATTTT. The full variable domain, in which reference TRBV5-1 and TRBJ2-3 provide the parts outside the CDR3, is KAGVTQTPRYLIKTRGQQVTLSCSPISGHRSVSWYQQTPGQGLQFLFEYFSETQRNKGNFPGRFSGRQFSNSRSEMNVSTLELGDSALYLCASSLAGGQDTQYFGPGTRLTVL.

This clone has just one count. The chain links TRBV7-6 to TRBJ2-3; 11 positions match TRBD2. The V gene's germline CDR1 is SGHVS and CDR2 FNYEAQ. The J segment lost 1 base and the V segment lost 5 bases, leaving 11 bases of the junction unmatched. The CDR3 is made up of 18 amino acids. The CDR3 bases are TGTGCCAGCAGCCCCTGGGGTAGCGGGAGGGCCCGCACAGATACGCAGTATTTT. It specifies CASSPWGSGRARTDTQYF.

The chain uses TRBV11-2 and TRBJ2-2; 8 bases align to TRBD2. CDR1 and CDR2 from the germline V gene are SGHAT and FQNNGV. The CDR3 is 16 amino acids. The V gene end was trimmed by 2 bases and the J gene end by 7 bases; junction bases not matched to a gene: 9. The CDR3 bases are TGTGCCAGCAGCTTAATCAGCGGGAGAGGGAGCGGGGAGCTGTTTTTT. This sequence encodes CASSLISGRGSGELFF. Drawing the rest from reference TRBV11-2 and TRBJ2-2, the complete variable domain is EAGVAQSPRYKIIEKRQSVAFWCNPISGHATLYWYQQILGQGPKLLIQFQNNGVVDDSQLPKDRFSAERLKGVDSTLKIQPAKLEDSAVYLCASSLISGRGSGELFFGEGSRLTVL.

The rearrangement uses TRBV6-1 and TRBJ2-7; tentative D call: TRBD1 (5 bases). In germline, CDR1 is MNHNS, CDR2 SASEGT. The CDR3 loop spans 13 amino acids. With 2 bases removed from V and 5 bases from J, the gap between germline ends came to 10 bases. CDR3 sequence (DNA): TGTGCCAGCAGTGAAAGGGGTCTCCACGAGCAGTACTTC. Translation: CASSERGLHEQYF.